The 27 T cell receptor beta chains below come from one sample, sequenced in a study of human T cells and chemical hapten exposure. Time point of the sample: patch test 1, 2 weeks after DPC sensitization. The treatment was: therapeutic diphenylcyclopropenone sensitization with weekly scalp DPC. TCRdb ran MiXCR on the RACE reads and lists one entry per CDR3 protein. The repertoire holds about 380,000 distinct CDR3 sequences, approximately 4.4% seen once, with 2% to 2.5% in the top ten. Sequenced here: whole blood, sampled in connection with sensitization to the hapten diphenylcyclopropenone (DPC). These receptors came from a woman between 45 and 65 years old with alopecia areata. Some clones in this sample may be carry-over from other donors' samples.

In this sample, this clonotype turned up a few times. The chain recombines TRBV10-3 with TRBJ2-7; D is perhaps TRBD1 or TRBD2 (5 bases each). In germline, CDR1 is ENHRY, CDR2 SYGVKD. Deletions cut 3 bases from V and 4 bases from J, with 13 bases between. This CDR3 is 14 amino acids long. Written as DNA, the CDR3 is TGTGCCATCAGTGATCGGGACCGACCTTACGAGCAGTACTTC. It is translated as CAISDRDRPYEQYF.

This chain uses TRBV3-1 with TRBJ1-4, with a possible D match to TRBD1 (5 bases). CDR3 size: 19 residues. V was pared by 3 bases and J by 0 bases, with 20 bases between. Per the germline V gene, CDR1 is LGHDT and CDR2 is YNNKEL (reference sequence). CDR3 residues: CASSHSRGELRATNEKLFF. The CDR3 coding sequence is TGTGCCAGCAGCCACAGTCGGGGGGAATTAAGAGCAACTAATGAAAAACTGTTTTTT.

This clonotype was picked up a small number of times. This sequence joins TRBV11-2 and TRBJ1-1; no definite D call. The V and J ends lost 1 base and 8 bases respectively, with 8 bases between them. This CDR3 contains 12 residues. Germline lookup yields CDR1 SGHAT and CDR2 FQNNGV. The CDR3 bases are TGTGCCAGCAGCTTAGGGGCTTCCGAAGCTTTCTTT. Translated, it gives CASSLGASEAFF. Full variable domain (missing parts from reference TRBV11-2 and TRBJ1-1): EAGVAQSPRYKIIEKRQSVAFWCNPISGHATLYWYQQILGQGPKLLIQFQNNGVVDDSQLPKDRFSAERLKGVDSTLKIQPAKLEDSAVYLCASSLGASEAFFGQGTRLTVV.

V is TRBV7-8 and J is TRBJ2-7, with 10 positions matching TRBD1. The V segment lost 4 bases and the J segment 4 bases; nucleotides outside the gene matches: 10. The CDR3 loop spans 16 amino acids. CDR1 is SGHVS and CDR2 is FQNEAQ in the germline V gene. CDR3 sequence: CASSSRQGAKGYEQYF. The CDR3 DNA sequence: TGTGCCAGCAGCTCTCGACAGGGGGCTAAAGGGTACGAGCAGTACTTC.

This clonotype was seen a few times. V is TRBV20-1 and J is TRBJ2-3; D perhaps matches TRBD1 (5 bases). This CDR3 is built from 15 residues. Trimming left V 3 bases short and J 2 bases short, with 15 bases between. CDR1 is DFQATT and CDR2 is SNEGSKA in the germline V gene (reference sequence). The CDR3 protein is CSASSPGLVTDTQYF. CDR3 sequence (DNA): TGCAGTGCTAGTTCCCCAGGGTTGGTCACAGATACGCAGTATTTT.

There are a few counts of this clonotype. The DNA for the CDR3 is TGTGCCAGCAGCTTGGCCGGGGCTGCTGAGCAGTTCTTC. As protein: CASSLAGAAEQFF. The rearrangement links TRBV5-4 to TRBJ2-1; TRBD1 or TRBD2 may be the D gene (5 bases each). V gave up 0 bases and J gave up 9 bases, with 10 bases separating them. CDR1 and CDR2 (germline): SGHNT, YYREEE (reference sequence). The CDR3 sequence is 13 residues long. Complete variable domain (other parts from reference TRBV5-4 and TRBJ2-1): ETGVTQSPTHLIKTRGQQVTLRCSSQSGHNTVSWYQQALGQGPQFIFQYYREEENGRGNFPPRFSGLQFPNYSSELNVNALELDDSALYLCASSLAGAAEQFFGPGTRLTVL.

This clonotype was seen a handful of times. The rearrangement links TRBV29-1 to TRBJ1-5; 7 bases map to TRBD1. CDR1 is SQVTM and CDR2 is ANQGSEA in the germline V gene. There are 15 residues in the CDR3. The chain's CDR3 is CNLPPTGDKDQPQHF. DNA for the CDR3: TGCAACCTGCCCCCAACAGGGGACAAGGATCAGCCCCAGCATTTT.

In its sample, this clonotype was seen many times. The chain joins TRBV11-2 to TRBJ2-1, with 12 positions matching TRBD2. The CDR3 spans 19 residues. Germline values: CDR1 SGHAT, CDR2 FQNNGV. The V segment lost 5 bases and the J segment 7 bases; nucleotides outside the gene matches: 18. The CDR3 DNA reads TGTGCCAGCAGCCAGCCAGGGGCTCCTAGCGGGAGGGTATGGAATGAGCAGTTCTTC. This codes for CASSQPGAPSGRVWNEQFF. The variable domain in full, completed from reference TRBV11-2 and TRBJ2-1, reads EAGVAQSPRYKIIEKRQSVAFWCNPISGHATLYWYQQILGQGPKLLIQFQNNGVVDDSQLPKDRFSAERLKGVDSTLKIQPAKLEDSAVYLCASSQPGAPSGRVWNEQFFGPGTRLTVL.

A few counts support this clonotype. The V and J genes are TRBV12-3 or TRBV12-4 and TRBJ2-3, with 8 nucleotides matching TRBD2. The ends lost 6 bases at V and 2 bases at J; junction bases unmatched: 10. The CDR3 spans 16 residues. The CDR3 loop reads CASSLGGSGATDTQYF. As DNA, the CDR3 is TGTGCCAGCAGCTTGGGCGGTAGCGGGGCCACAGATACGCAGTATTTT.

The rearrangement uses TRBV12-5 and TRBJ1-1; D is possibly TRBD1 (5 bases). Trimming removed 6 bases at V and 4 bases at J, with 12 bases between. The CDR3 extends over 13 amino acids. Germline loops: CDR1 LGHNT, CDR2 FRNRAP. This chain's CDR3 is CASGPPGLTEAFF. CDR3 DNA: TGTGCTAGTGGCCCCCCGGGGCTCACTGAAGCTTTCTTT.

There are many counts of this clonotype. The CDR3 DNA reads TGCGCCAGCAGTGAGCCCCTAGCGGATGTTACAGATACGCAGTATTTT. Protein product: CASSEPLADVTDTQYF. The chain is built from TRBV10-2 and TRBJ2-3, with 7 bases identical to TRBD2. CDR1 and CDR2 (germline): WSHSY, SAAADI. Germline trimming cut 2 bases from V and 3 bases from J; bases unmatched to any gene: 8. This CDR3 has 16 amino acids.

In its sample, this clonotype was seen many times. The rearrangement uses TRBV6-1 and TRBJ2-2, with 7 bases aligning to TRBD1. Germline values: CDR1 MNHNS, CDR2 SASEGT. Trimming took 2 bases from V and 0 from J; bases not matched to a gene: 6. The CDR3 contains 17 residues. CDR3 sequence (DNA): TGTGCCAGCAGTGAAAAGGGGACAGCCGCGAACACCGGGGAGCTGTTTTTT. It yields the protein CASSEKGTAANTGELFF.

This clonotype was found a few times. A much larger clone lies one base from this, so it may be a read error. The chain carries TRBV5-1 and TRBJ2-3, with a tentative D call TRBD2 (5 bases). V was pared by 0 bases and J by 0 bases, with 8 bases between. Germline CDR1 and CDR2: SGHRS and YFSETQ. The CDR3 runs to 15 residues. CDR3 DNA sequence: TGCGCCAGCAGCTTGGGAGCGGCTAGCACAGATACGCAGTATTTT. Protein sequence: CASSLGAASTDTQYF. Combining the CDR3 with reference TRBV5-1 and TRBJ2-3 gives the whole variable domain KAGVTQTPRYLIKTRGQQVTLSCSPISGHRSVSWYQQTPGQGLQFLFEYFSETQRNKGNFPGRFSGRQFSNSRSEMNVSTLELGDSALYLCASSLGAASTDTQYFGPGTRLTVL.

V and J are TRBV10-3 and TRBJ2-3; D may correspond to TRBD1 or TRBD2 (6 bases each). The germline gives CDR1 ENHRY, CDR2 SYGVKD. This CDR3 region has 13 residues. The germline V and J ends were trimmed by 8 bases and 4 bases, with 13 bases remaining between them. As DNA, the CDR3 is TGTGCCATCGGGGGGCGGCTTGCAGATACGCAGTATTTT. Its translation: CAIGGRLADTQYF.

In this sample, this clonotype turned up many times. This rearrangement joins TRBV6-6 to TRBJ2-1, with unresolved D. CDR3 length: 12 residues. Trimming shortened V by 0 bases and J by 9 bases, and 6 bases separated the two germline ends. In germline, CDR1 is MNHNY, CDR2 SVGAGI (reference sequence). The CDR3 is CASSYSQSEQFF. The CDR3 region has the DNA TGTGCCAGCAGTTACTCCCAGAGTGAGCAGTTCTTC.

This clonotype was recorded a few times. V and J are TRBV5-5 and TRBJ2-7; D possibly corresponds to TRBD2 (5 bases). Germline CDR1 reads SGHKS; CDR2 reads YYEKEE (reference sequence). Trimming left V 2 bases short and J 4 bases short, with 10 bases between. The CDR3 covers 13 residues. The CDR3 sequence is CASSFGRTYEQYF. The CDR3 coding sequence is TGTGCCAGCAGCTTCGGCAGGACTTACGAGCAGTACTTC.

The chain links TRBV7-2 to TRBJ2-7; 12 bases map to TRBD2. The length of the CDR3 is 14 residues. Per germline, CDR1 SGHTA and CDR2 FQGNSA. The J segment lost 4 bases and the V segment lost 5 bases, leaving 3 bases of the junction unmatched. CDR3 loop: CASSMTSGGYEQYF. The CDR3, as DNA: TGTGCCAGCAGCATGACTAGCGGGGGTTACGAGCAGTACTTC.

This clonotype was picked up many times. J is TRBJ2-3 and V is TRBV10-3; TRBD2 matches 9 bases. With 3 bases clipped from V and 7 bases from J, the junction kept 5 bases outside the gene matches. Germline V lookup: CDR1 ENHRY, CDR2 SYGVKD. The CDR3 spans 14 residues. The chain's CDR3 is CAISDAGGPNTQYF. The CDR3 DNA follows: TGTGCCATCAGTGACGCGGGAGGGCCAAATACGCAGTATTTT.

This clonotype was seen at least ten times. This chain joins TRBV28 and TRBJ2-5; 12 bases line up with TRBD2. The CDR3 consists of 17 residues. Germline V CDR1 and CDR2: MDHEN, SYDVKM. V shed 6 bases and J 4 bases; nucleotides not matched to a gene: 12. The CDR3 DNA is TGTGCCAGCAGGTTCCCCTCGACTAGCGGGAGCTCAGAGACCCAGTACTTC. Protein product: CASRFPSTSGSSETQYF.

In this sample, this clonotype turned up many times. The chain links TRBV6-5 to TRBJ2-7, with D tentatively TRBD1 (6 bases). Per germline, CDR1 MNHEY and CDR2 SVGAGI. The CDR3 sequence is 16 residues long. V dropped 4 bases and J dropped 4 bases, with 20 bases sitting between them. The CDR3 loop reads CASSLRGTDTMYEQYF. DNA of the CDR3: TGTGCCAGCAGTTTAAGGGGGACGGACACGATGTACGAGCAGTACTTC.

This clonotype was counted a few times. The rearrangement links TRBV18 to TRBJ2-2; the D gene is possibly TRBD1 (6 bases). Germline values: CDR1 KGHSH, CDR2 LQKENI. The CDR3 spans 15 residues. The V end lost 4 bases, the J end lost 5 bases, and 14 bases lay between the germline ends. This CDR3 reads CASSRPSGATGELFF. CDR3 in DNA: TGTGCCAGCTCACGTCCATCAGGGGCGACCGGGGAGCTGTTTTTT. Full variable domain (remainder filled in from reference TRBV18 and TRBJ2-2): NAGVMQNPRHLVRRRGQEARLRCSPMKGHSHVYWYRQLPEEGLKFMVYLQKENIIDESGMPKERFSAEFPKEGPSILRIQQVVRGDSAAYFCASSRPSGATGELFFGEGSRLTVL.

This clonotype was detected many times. V gene TRBV27 combines with J gene TRBJ1-4; no definite D call. CDR1 is MNHEY and CDR2 is SMNVEV in the germline V gene (reference sequence). V shed 5 bases and J shed 4 bases, with 11 bases lying between them. CDR3 length: 14 amino acids. CDR3 residues: CASSPWAVNEKLFF. For the CDR3, the DNA is TGTGCCAGCAGTCCCTGGGCCGTTAATGAAAAACTGTTTTTT.

This clonotype was detected ten times or more. The chain couples TRBV20-1 to TRBJ2-3; TRBD2 might be the D (6 bases). Trimming cost V 4 bases and J 4 bases, with 12 bases left between them. CDR3 length equals 13 residues. Looked up from germline, CDR1 is DFQATT and CDR2 is SNEGSKA (reference sequence). The CDR3 bases are TGCAGTGCTACAGCGGGTAGTTCAGATACGCAGTATTTT. It is translated as CSATAGSSDTQYF.

This clonotype was counted between two and nine times. V gene TRBV11-2 combines with J gene TRBJ1-2; D unresolved. V lost 1 base to trimming and J lost 8 bases, with 11 bases between them. Germline CDR1 and CDR2: SGHAT and FQNNGV. The CDR3 runs to 13 residues. The CDR3 spells CASSLGRLDGYTF. In nucleotides, the CDR3 is TGTGCCAGCAGCTTAGGTCGACTCGACGGCTACACCTTC.

The rearrangement links TRBV27 to TRBJ1-1, with unresolved D. This CDR3 has 14 amino acids. With 4 bases removed from V and 4 bases from J, the gap between germline ends came to 13 bases. The V gene's germline CDR1 is MNHEY and CDR2 SMNVEV (reference sequence). CDR3 coding DNA: TGTGCCAGCAGTTCTATCAGCGAGGGCACTGAAGCTTTCTTT. Its protein product is CASSSISEGTEAFF.

The sample holds a few counts of this clonotype. The chain employs TRBV7-2 and TRBJ1-1, with TRBD1 matching 7 bases. The V segment lost 2 bases and the J segment 0 bases; nucleotides outside the gene matches: 6. This CDR3 comprises 16 residues. CDR1 is SGHTA and CDR2 is FQGNSA in the germline V gene. CDR3 sequence: CASSLWRDSLNTEAFF. In DNA form, the CDR3 reads TGTGCCAGCAGCTTATGGCGGGACAGCTTGAACACTGAAGCTTTCTTT.

This clonotype was seen at least ten times. This chain connects TRBV5-6 to TRBJ2-3; 11 bases are a match to TRBD2. Germline assignment: CDR1 SGHDT and CDR2 YYEEEE. After removal of 0 bases from V and 2 bases from J, the junction contained 2 bases not matched to a gene. CDR3 length: 16 residues. The CDR3 here is CASSLEGLAVTDTQYF. The CDR3 DNA follows: TGTGCCAGCAGCTTGGAGGGACTAGCGGTCACAGATACGCAGTATTTT.